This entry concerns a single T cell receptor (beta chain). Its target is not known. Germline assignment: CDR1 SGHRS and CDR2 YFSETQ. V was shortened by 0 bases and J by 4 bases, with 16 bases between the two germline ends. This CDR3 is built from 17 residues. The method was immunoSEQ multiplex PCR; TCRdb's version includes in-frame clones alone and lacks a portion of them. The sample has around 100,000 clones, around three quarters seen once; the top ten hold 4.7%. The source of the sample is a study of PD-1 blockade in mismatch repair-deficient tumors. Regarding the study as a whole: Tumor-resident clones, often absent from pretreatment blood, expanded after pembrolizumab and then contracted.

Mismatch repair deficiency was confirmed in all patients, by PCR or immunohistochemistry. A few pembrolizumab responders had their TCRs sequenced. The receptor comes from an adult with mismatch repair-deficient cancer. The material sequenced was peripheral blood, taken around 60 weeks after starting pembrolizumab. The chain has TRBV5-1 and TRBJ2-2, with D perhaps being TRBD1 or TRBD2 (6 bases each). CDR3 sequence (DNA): TGCGCCAGCAGCTTGGACCGGGGGCCAGGGGCCACCGGGGAGCTGTTTTTT. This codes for CASSLDRGPGATGELFF.